The subject of this entry is one T cell receptor (beta chain). Antigen unknown. V was clipped by 6 bases and J by 10 bases, with 15 bases between them. The CDR3 runs 13 residues. Germline-derived CDR1 and CDR2 are MNHNS and SASEGT. These data belong to a study of cytomegalovirus exposure and HLA in healthy donors. Across the whole study: From 190 million or so T cells, an earlier analysis saw approximately 110 million unique TCR beta sequences.

This PCR relied on a set of 60 Vbeta primers and 13 Jbeta primers. Here immunoSEQ multiplex PCR was the method, and the copy in TCRdb shows in-frame clones only, minus some. The sample yields under 170,000 clones, about three fifths seen once. General study points: As immune exposure information, only CMV serostatus was available. Another analysis was done later, and it associated 16,951 TCR beta sequences with HLA alleles at 0.05 false discovery rate. Cytomegalovirus status was reportedly diagnosed by the classifier with high specificity and sensitivity.

This TCR was recovered from a woman aged 55-69 years in good health and CMV-seropositive. This rearrangement joins TRBV6-1 to TRBJ1-4; TRBD1 might be the D (6 bases). Sequenced input: PBMCs. The CDR3 reads CASRDGTYRKLFF. The CDR3 DNA sequence: TGTGCCAGCAGGGATGGGACATATCGAAAACTGTTTTTT.